The 15 T cell receptor beta chains in this list originate from one sample, sequenced in a study of control samples from healthy donors and cancer patients. TCRdb's copy holds only in-frame clones and misses some; the assay was immunoSEQ multiplex PCR. The sample lists about 60,000 clones, 90% occurring once. Sequences were obtained from PBMCs. The receptors derive from a woman between 50 and 59 years old with colorectal cancer.

The V call is TRBV6-5, the J call TRBJ1-2; D may be TRBD1 (5 bases). This CDR3 is 14 amino acids long. Germline lookup yields CDR1 MNHEY and CDR2 SVGAGI. The germline V and J ends were trimmed by 6 bases and 6 bases, with 17 bases remaining between them. The CDR3 nucleotides are TGTGCCAGCAGGAACAATTATGCAGGGAATGGCTACACCTTC. This gives the protein CASRNNYAGNGYTF.

The rearrangement joins TRBV12-5 to TRBJ2-5; maybe TRBD2 (6 bases). The V end lost 1 base, the J end lost 5 bases, and 32 bases lay between the germline ends. CDR1 is LGHNT, CDR2 FRNRAP, per germline. The CDR3 consists of 21 residues. This chain's CDR3 is CASGLDNRGPIWRDSPETQYF. The CDR3 coding sequence is TGTGCTAGTGGTTTGGATAATCGGGGCCCTATTTGGCGGGATTCGCCCGAGACCCAGTACTTC. Filled out from reference TRBV12-5 and TRBJ2-5, the complete variable domain reads DARVTQTPRHKVTEMGQEVTMRCQPILGHNTVFWYRQTMMQGLELLAYFRNRAPLDDSGMPKDRFSAEMPDATLATLKIQPSEPRDSAVYFCASGLDNRGPIWRDSPETQYFGPGTRLLVL.

The chain recombines TRBV29-1 with TRBJ2-2; TRBD1 might be the D (8 bases). There are 15 residues in the CDR3. V dropped 4 bases and J dropped 5 bases, with 17 bases sitting between them. In germline, CDR1 is SQVTM, CDR2 ANQGSEA. The CDR3 sequence is CSVVRTGRGTGELFF. DNA for the CDR3: TGCAGCGTTGTCCGGACAGGGAGGGGTACCGGGGAGCTGTTTTTT.

This clone showed up just a few times. V usage is TRBV28 and J usage is TRBJ2-7; no clear D. The V end was cut by 3 bases, the J end by 2 bases, with 8 bases between. The germline V gene encodes CDR1 MDHEN and CDR2 SYDVKM. The CDR3 runs to 13 residues. The CDR3 coding sequence is TGTGCCAGCAGTTTGATACCAGCCTACGAGCAGTACTTC. It yields the protein CASSLIPAYEQYF. Full variable domain (rest looked up from reference TRBV28 and TRBJ2-7): DVKVTQSSRYLVKRTGEKVFLECVQDMDHENMFWYRQDPGLGLRLIYFSYDVKMKEKGDIPEGYSVSREKKERFSLILESASTNQTSMYLCASSLIPAYEQYFGPGTRLTVT.

This chain links TRBV5-1 with TRBJ2-3, with a weak D call TRBD1 (6 bases). V was clipped by 5 bases and J by 3 bases, with 13 bases between them. In germline, CDR1 is SGHRS, CDR2 YFSETQ. CDR3 size: 14 residues. This CDR3 reads CASSPGHGTDTQYF. CDR3 DNA: TGCGCCAGCAGTCCGGGACACGGAACAGATACGCAGTATTTT.

This rearrangement joins TRBV5-1 to TRBJ2-3; the D gene could be TRBD1 or TRBD2 (5 bases each). Trimming cost V 1 base and J 3 bases, with 12 bases left between them. The length of the CDR3 is 15 residues. From germline, CDR1 is SGHRS and CDR2 YFSETQ. In DNA form, the CDR3 reads TGCGCCAGCAGCTTGACCGGGACCGCAACAGATACGCAGTATTTT. This codes for CASSLTGTATDTQYF.

This chain links TRBV29-1 with TRBJ1-2; D not certain. This CDR3 region has 11 residues. Between the trimmed V and J ends, which lost 3 bases and 7 bases, there was a span of 9 bases. Germline loops: CDR1 SQVTM, CDR2 ANQGSEA. This chain's CDR3 is CSVDSGSGYTF. In nucleotides, the CDR3 is TGCAGCGTTGACTCAGGCAGTGGCTACACCTTC.

The chain joins TRBV19 to TRBJ2-5; 14 bases agree with TRBD2. Germline V CDR1 and CDR2: LNHDA, SQIVND (reference sequence). CDR3 length: 15 amino acids. Germline trimming cut 4 bases from V and 5 bases from J; bases unmatched to any gene: 3. Here the CDR3 DNA reads TGTGCCAGTAGTAGAGGGACTAGCGGGAGTGAGACCCAGTACTTC. This gives the protein CASSRGTSGSETQYF.

This clone is labeled as medium-sized (0.01 to 0.1%). The chain combines TRBV7-2 with TRBJ1-1, with TRBD1 matching 8 bases. CDR3 length: 15 residues. Trimming took 5 bases from V and 6 from J; bases not matched to a gene: 11. In germline, CDR1 is SGHTA, CDR2 FQGNSA. CDR3 residues: CASSAWTGLRAEAFF. For the CDR3, the DNA is TGTGCCAGCAGCGCCTGGACAGGGCTTAGGGCTGAAGCTTTCTTT.

The rearrangement uses TRBV27 and TRBJ1-2; unclear D gene. The length of the CDR3 is 15 residues. V was cut by 4 bases and J by 8 bases, with 20 bases left in between. Looked up from germline, CDR1 is MNHEY and CDR2 is SMNVEV (reference sequence). This CDR3 reads CASSSQTDGFRGYTF. In DNA, the CDR3 is TGTGCCAGCAGTTCCCAAACGGACGGGTTCCGAGGCTACACCTTC.

V and J are TRBV6-5 and TRBJ1-3, with D unclear. Germline-derived CDR1 and CDR2 are MNHEY and SVGAGI. This CDR3 comprises 11 residues. Trimming pared 2 bases from V and 8 bases from J, leaving 4 bases between. CDR3 coding DNA: TGTGCCAGCAGTTACGCCGACACCATATATTTT. Protein: CASSYADTIYF.

The chain recombines TRBV2 with TRBJ1-1; D is perhaps TRBD1 (6 bases). The germline V and J ends were trimmed by 4 bases and 3 bases, with 9 bases remaining between them. Germline V lookup: CDR1 SNHLY, CDR2 FYNNEI. CDR3 length: 13 amino acids. The chain's CDR3 is CASSGAGDTEAFF. CDR3 DNA sequence: TGTGCCAGCAGTGGGGCAGGGGACACTGAAGCTTTCTTT.

The J gene is TRBJ1-2, the V gene TRBV10-3; maybe TRBD1 (5 bases). This CDR3 contains 14 residues. Germline V gene lookup returns CDR1 ENHRY and CDR2 SYGVKD. Trimming left V 4 bases short and J 3 bases short, with 12 bases between. The CDR3 here is CAISGSRADYGYTF. The DNA for the CDR3 is TGTGCCATCAGTGGGTCCAGGGCCGACTATGGCTACACCTTC.

The rearrangement joins TRBV11-2 to TRBJ1-2, with D unresolved. This CDR3 comprises 14 residues. CDR1 is SGHAT, CDR2 FQNNGV, per germline. V was trimmed by 5 bases and J by 2 bases, leaving 12 bases between them. The CDR3 nucleotides read TGTGCCAGCAGCCAAGGGAGTCACAACTATGGCTACACCTTC. It specifies CASSQGSHNYGYTF.

The chain recombines TRBV6-5 with TRBJ2-7; 7 positions agree with TRBD1. Trimming took 6 bases from V and 0 from J; bases not matched to a gene: 5. Per the germline V gene, CDR1 is MNHEY and CDR2 is SVGAGI. The CDR3 length is 14 residues. The CDR3 loop is CASRGQASSYEQYF. The CDR3 nucleotides read TGTGCCAGCAGAGGACAGGCGAGCTCCTACGAGCAGTACTTC.